This T cell receptor beta chain appears in the sequencing data of a study of blood T cells in healthy people across ages. CDR1 and CDR2 from the germline V gene are GTSNPN and SVGIG (reference sequence). This CDR3 is built from 12 residues. Trimming pared 5 bases from V and 6 bases from J, leaving 10 bases between. For the second PCR, which ran for 7 to 11 cycles, a sample-barcoded 5' primer and a J-beta primer mix were used. TCRdb reanalysed the 5' RACE reads using MiXCR and keeps one entry per CDR3 protein. The table shows around 500,000 distinct CDR3 sequences, with about 29% occurring only once. These data also featured in a second study, about T cells of mothers and their children. As that study records: There were over 8.5 million TCR beta CDR3 reads from each mother and a few million from each child. Mother-child pairs who were related displayed a slightly higher overlap than unrelated pairs, a difference that was non-significant. Evidence of persistent microchimeric T cell clones was absent.

The TCR originated in a boy younger than 10 in good health. The V call is TRBV30, the J call TRBJ2-2; tentative D call: TRBD1 (6 bases). Sequencing used blood. CDR3: CAWGEGAGELFF. For the CDR3, the DNA is TGTGCCTGGGGAGAGGGGGCCGGGGAGCTGTTTTTT.